The 29 T cell receptor beta chains reported below all come from one sample, sequenced in a study of monozygotic twins with inflammatory bowel disease. TCRdb reprocessed the 5' RACE reads and stores each CDR3 protein as one record, lacking DNA. This sample's table has about 450,000 distinct CDR3 sequences. The sequenced sample was blood. These receptors originate from a human donor with ulcerative colitis or Crohn's disease, or a healthy co-twin of an affected twin (not recorded which).

This chain links TRBV5-1 with TRBJ2-7; with no DNA, the TCRdb D assignment of TRBD1 cannot be verified. Germline-derived CDR1 and CDR2 are SGHRS and YFSETQ. The CDR3 has 14 amino acids. This CDR3 is CASSFDSLSYEQYF.

The CDR3 is CASAHPPADMNTEAFF. This rearrangement joins TRBV6-1 to TRBJ1-1. Germline-derived CDR1 and CDR2 are MNHNS and SASEGT. The CDR3 consists of 16 residues.

This sequence joins TRBV27 and TRBJ2-7; TCRdb's D call, TRBD2, is unchecked because there is no DNA. Germline CDR1 reads MNHEY; CDR2 reads SMNVEV (reference sequence). The CDR3 is 11 residues long. CDR3 in amino acids: CATGHPREQYF.

The chain has TRBV5-1 and TRBJ1-1; TCRdb picks TRBD1, but there is no DNA to check that call. This CDR3 is built from 17 residues. Germline CDR1 SGHRS, CDR2 YFSETQ. The chain's CDR3 is CASTRGTGEMRNTEAFF. The whole variable domain, remainder taken from reference TRBV5-1 and TRBJ1-1, is KAGVTQTPRYLIKTRGQQVTLSCSPISGHRSVSWYQQTPGQGLQFLFEYFSETQRNKGNFPGRFSGRQFSNSRSEMNVSTLELGDSALYLCASTRGTGEMRNTEAFFGQGTRLTVV.

This chain links TRBV14 with TRBJ2-1; TCRdb outputs TRBD1, but without DNA this stays unchecked. The CDR3 contains 17 residues. CDR1 is SGHDN, CDR2 FVKESK, per germline. The CDR3 spells CASSHHRSDRGYNEQFF. The complete variable domain, with remaining parts taken from reference TRBV14 and TRBJ2-1, reads EAGVTQFPSHSVIEKGQTVTLRCDPISGHDNLYWYRRVMGKEIKFLLHFVKESKQDESGMPNNRFLAERTGGTYSTLKVQPAELEDSGVYFCASSHHRSDRGYNEQFFGPGTRLTVL.

The V gene is TRBV5-1, the J gene TRBJ2-1; TCRdb calls TRBD1, which cannot be checked without DNA. This CDR3 contains 15 residues. CDR1 SGHRS and CDR2 YFSETQ come from the germline V gene. CDR3 sequence reads: CASSAGDTSYNEQFF.

The chain links TRBV5-5 to TRBJ1-1. Germline V gene lookup returns CDR1 SGHKS and CDR2 YYEKEE (reference sequence). The CDR3 runs 14 residues. CDR3 sequence reads: CASSFIPTNTEAFF.

The chain combines TRBV2 with TRBJ2-1; TCRdb's D gene call, TRBD2, goes unchecked for lack of DNA. CDR1 and CDR2 (germline): SNHLY, FYNNEI. The CDR3 covers 11 residues. CDR3 residues: CARLAGAEQFF.

The chain carries TRBV12-5 and TRBJ1-5; the TRBD1 assignment by TCRdb is unverifiable without DNA. CDR3 size: 13 residues. Germline CDR1 and CDR2: LGHNT and FRNRAP. CDR3 sequence: CASGPLSNQPQHF.

The chain has TRBV11-2 and TRBJ2-2; TCRdb calls TRBD1, which cannot be checked without DNA. Per germline, CDR1 SGHAT and CDR2 FQNNGV. The CDR3 runs 16 residues. CDR3 residues: CASSSPVKRNTGELFF. The variable domain in full, with the rest retrieved from reference TRBV11-2 and TRBJ2-2, is EAGVAQSPRYKIIEKRQSVAFWCNPISGHATLYWYQQILGQGPKLLIQFQNNGVVDDSQLPKDRFSAERLKGVDSTLKIQPAKLEDSAVYLCASSSPVKRNTGELFFGEGSRLTVL.

The V call is TRBV20-1, the J call TRBJ2-7; TCRdb outputs TRBD2, but without DNA this stays unchecked. CDR3 size: 16 residues. CDR1 is DFQATT and CDR2 is SNEGSKA in the germline V gene (reference sequence). This CDR3 reads CSASSRGNSGAYEQYF.

The CDR3 reads CATSGFDTQYF. The chain recombines TRBV24-1 with TRBJ2-3. Germline lookup yields CDR1 KGHDR and CDR2 SFDVKD. The CDR3 extends over 11 amino acids.

V gene TRBV20-1 combines with J gene TRBJ2-2; the D call from TCRdb, TRBD2, cannot be confirmed without DNA. Germline-derived CDR1 and CDR2 are DFQATT and SNEGSKA (reference sequence). The CDR3 extends over 16 amino acids. The CDR3 is CSASGGLAGGHGELFF.

This chain links TRBV7-9 with TRBJ1-5. Germline V gene data show CDR1 as SEHNR and CDR2 as FQNEAQ (reference sequence). CDR3 length: 14 residues. The CDR3 loop is CASSLLGENQPQHF.

The CDR3 sequence: CASSQGRQFLAGTYNEQFF. The chain joins TRBV4-3 to TRBJ2-1; the TCRdb D gene call, TRBD2, has no DNA to confirm it. The CDR3 spans 19 residues. The V gene's germline CDR1 is LGHNA and CDR2 YSLEER.

The chain has TRBV6-1 and TRBJ1-5; TCRdb's D gene call, TRBD1, goes unchecked for lack of DNA. CDR1 and CDR2 from the germline V gene are MNHNS and SASEGT. The CDR3 covers 16 residues. CDR3 region: CASSSRDRGDNQPQHF.

The chain uses TRBV4-3 and TRBJ2-2. Germline V gene lookup returns CDR1 LGHNA and CDR2 YSLEER. The CDR3 covers 16 residues. This chain's CDR3 is CASSQEVTANTGELFF.

The chain has TRBV28 and TRBJ2-3. CDR1 is MDHEN and CDR2 is SYDVKM in the germline V gene. This CDR3 spans 13 amino acids. Here the CDR3 reads CASIHSSADTQYF. Filled out from reference TRBV28 and TRBJ2-3, the complete variable domain reads DVKVTQSSRYLVKRTGEKVFLECVQDMDHENMFWYRQDPGLGLRLIYFSYDVKMKEKGDIPEGYSVSREKKERFSLILESASTNQTSMYLCASIHSSADTQYFGPGTRLTVL.

This chain joins TRBV7-9 and TRBJ2-6; without DNA, the TCRdb call of TRBD1 cannot be checked. Germline V gene sequence: CDR1 SEHNR, CDR2 FQNEAQ (reference sequence). This CDR3 comprises 15 residues. CDR3 region: CASSSQGLGANVLTF.

The chain links TRBV18 to TRBJ1-1. The CDR3 has 17 amino acids. Germline V gene lookup returns CDR1 KGHSH and CDR2 LQKENI. The CDR3 loop reads CASSPPARDKLNTVAFF.

V and J are TRBV7-2 and TRBJ2-2; TCRdb's assignment of TRBD2 cannot be checked, as there is no DNA. CDR3 length: 14 residues. Germline CDR1 and CDR2: SGHTA and FQGNSA. The CDR3 region is CASSSFRATGELFF.

The rearrangement joins TRBV6-2 or TRBV6-3 to TRBJ1-2. Germline values: CDR1 MNHEY, CDR2 SVGEGT. The CDR3 length is 12 residues. The CDR3 reads CASSRKNYGYTF.

The CDR3 is CASSLDSSGGIINGQYF. V is TRBV11-2 and J is TRBJ2-5; as DNA is missing, the TRBD1 call by TCRdb cannot be tested. CDR3 length equals 17 residues. Germline V CDR1 and CDR2: SGHAT, FQNNGV.

J is TRBJ2-1 and V is TRBV5-1; the D call from TCRdb, TRBD1, cannot be confirmed without DNA. The CDR3 loop spans 17 amino acids. CDR1 is SGHRS, CDR2 YFSETQ, per germline. CDR3: CASSLSTKGQGANEQFF. Supplemented by reference TRBV5-1 and TRBJ2-1, the full variable domain reads KAGVTQTPRYLIKTRGQQVTLSCSPISGHRSVSWYQQTPGQGLQFLFEYFSETQRNKGNFPGRFSGRQFSNSRSEMNVSTLELGDSALYLCASSLSTKGQGANEQFFGPGTRLTVL.

The chain carries TRBV29-1 and TRBJ2-1; TCRdb reports TRBD2, a call that lacks DNA to check it against. This CDR3 is 14 amino acids long. Germline lookup yields CDR1 SQVTM and CDR2 ANQGSEA. Here the CDR3 reads CSVDTSGRNDEQFF.

The chain links TRBV28 to TRBJ1-1; the D call of TRBD1 rests on TCRdb alone, since no DNA is present to check it. Germline CDR1 MDHEN, CDR2 SYDVKM. CDR3 length equals 13 residues. The CDR3: CASSFDGKLMAFF.

The chain employs TRBV4-3 and TRBJ1-1. Germline CDR1 is LGHNA and CDR2 is YSLEER. The CDR3 spans 17 residues. This CDR3 reads CASSQDLVAWEDTEAFF.

V usage is TRBV5-1 and J usage is TRBJ2-5; as DNA is missing, the TRBD1 call by TCRdb cannot be tested. The CDR3 is made up of 14 amino acids. Germline CDR1 SGHRS, CDR2 YFSETQ. CDR3 sequence reads: CASSQRQGRETQYF.

V usage is TRBV30 and J usage is TRBJ2-3; TCRdb's D call of TRBD1 is untestable without DNA. There are 13 residues in the CDR3. Germline loops: CDR1 GTSNPN, CDR2 SVGIG (reference sequence). CDR3 protein: CAWNRVRTDTQYF.